This T cell receptor beta chain was captured by sequencing in a study of control samples from healthy donors and cancer patients. Deletions cut 5 bases from V and 5 bases from J, with 6 bases between. Germline V CDR1 and CDR2: ENHRY, SYGVKD. The CDR3 has 11 amino acids. Measured with immunoSEQ multiplex PCR; TCRdb has only the in-frame clones, and not every one. The data contain tens of thousands of clones, approximately 94% of them singletons. About this clone itself: Distinct nucleotide sequences in the sample also encode this CDR3.

The TCR comes from a man in his 60s in good health. The chain couples TRBV10-3 to TRBJ2-5, with no clear D. The sequenced sample was blood. The CDR3: CAISSGETQYF. CDR3 nucleotides: TGTGCCATCAGTTCTGGGGAGACCCAGTACTTC.